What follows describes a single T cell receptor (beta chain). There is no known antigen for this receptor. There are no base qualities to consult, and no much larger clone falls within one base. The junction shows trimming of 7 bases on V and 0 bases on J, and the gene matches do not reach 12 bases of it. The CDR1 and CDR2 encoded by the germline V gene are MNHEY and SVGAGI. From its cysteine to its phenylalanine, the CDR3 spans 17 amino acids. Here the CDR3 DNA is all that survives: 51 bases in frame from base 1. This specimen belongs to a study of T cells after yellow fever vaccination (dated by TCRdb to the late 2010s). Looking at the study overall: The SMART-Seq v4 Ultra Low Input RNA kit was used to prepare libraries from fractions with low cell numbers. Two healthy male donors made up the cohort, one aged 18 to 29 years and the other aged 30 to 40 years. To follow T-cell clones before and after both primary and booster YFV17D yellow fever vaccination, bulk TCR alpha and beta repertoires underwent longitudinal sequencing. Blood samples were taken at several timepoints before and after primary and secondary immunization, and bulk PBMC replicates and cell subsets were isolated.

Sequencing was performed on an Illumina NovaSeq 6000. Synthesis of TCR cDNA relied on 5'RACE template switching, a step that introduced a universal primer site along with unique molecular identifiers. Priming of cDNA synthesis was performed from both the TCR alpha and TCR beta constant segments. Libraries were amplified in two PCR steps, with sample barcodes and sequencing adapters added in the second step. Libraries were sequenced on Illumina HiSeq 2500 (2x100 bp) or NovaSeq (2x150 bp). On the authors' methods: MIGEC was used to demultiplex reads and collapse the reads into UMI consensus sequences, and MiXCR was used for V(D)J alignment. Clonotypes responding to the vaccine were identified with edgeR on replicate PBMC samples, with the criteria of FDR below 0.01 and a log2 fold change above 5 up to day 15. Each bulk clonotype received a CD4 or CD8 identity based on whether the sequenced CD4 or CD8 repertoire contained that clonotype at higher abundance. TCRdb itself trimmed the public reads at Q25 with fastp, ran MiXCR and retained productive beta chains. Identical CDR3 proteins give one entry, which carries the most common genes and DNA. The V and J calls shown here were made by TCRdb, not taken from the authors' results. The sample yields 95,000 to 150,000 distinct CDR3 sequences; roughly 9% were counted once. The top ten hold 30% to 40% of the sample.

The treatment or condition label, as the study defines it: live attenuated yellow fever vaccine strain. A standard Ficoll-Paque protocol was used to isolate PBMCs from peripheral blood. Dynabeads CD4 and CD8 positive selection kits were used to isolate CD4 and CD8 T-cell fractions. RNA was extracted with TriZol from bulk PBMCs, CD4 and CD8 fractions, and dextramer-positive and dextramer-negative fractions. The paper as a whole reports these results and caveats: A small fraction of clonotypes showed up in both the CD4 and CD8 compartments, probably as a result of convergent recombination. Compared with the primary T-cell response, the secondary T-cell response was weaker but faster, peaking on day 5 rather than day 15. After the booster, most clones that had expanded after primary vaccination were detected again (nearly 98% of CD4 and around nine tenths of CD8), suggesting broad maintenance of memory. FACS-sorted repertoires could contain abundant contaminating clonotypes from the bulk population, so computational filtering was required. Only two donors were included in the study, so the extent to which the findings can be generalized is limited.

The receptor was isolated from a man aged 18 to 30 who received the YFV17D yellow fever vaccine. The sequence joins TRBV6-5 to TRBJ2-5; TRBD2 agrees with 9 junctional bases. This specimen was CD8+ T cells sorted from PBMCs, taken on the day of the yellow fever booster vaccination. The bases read TGTGCCAGCACTATACGTAGCGGGGGTGCCTACCAAGAGACCCAGTACTTC. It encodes CASTIRSGGAYQETQYF.